This T cell receptor beta chain appears in the sequencing data of a study of cytomegalovirus exposure and HLA in healthy donors. Study outcomes and limitations: Roughly uniform sequencing depth across donors was assumed, possibly incorrectly. Other equally common chains were less clonally expanded than HLA-associated TCR beta chains, a later analysis showed. In a later analysis, an Asian-associated ancestry cluster reportedly showed fewer N-insertions than the 666-donor mean. Overall, approximately 180 TCR beta chains were annotated as cytomegalovirus-associated.

It was with 60 Vbeta and 13 Jbeta primers that the PCR ran. Sequenced by immunoSEQ multiplex PCR; TCRdb stores in-frame clones only, minus some. The sample includes 120,000 or so clones, roughly 80% of them seen just once. Germline V gene sequence: CDR1 SEHNR, CDR2 FQNEAQ (reference sequence). This CDR3 is built from 12 residues. Trimming removed 7 bases from V and 3 bases from J, with 10 bases in between. In the case of this clone: Its target is not known.

The specimen was PBMCs. J is TRBJ2-7 and V is TRBV7-9; D might be TRBD2 (5 bases). This TCR came from a man aged 25-45 years in good health and CMV-seronegative. The CDR3 sequence is CASTSGNYEQYF. CDR3 DNA: TGTGCCAGCACCTCGGGAAACTACGAGCAGTACTTC.